The source of this T cell receptor beta chain is a study of human T cells and chemical hapten exposure. As for the study in general: Alopecia areata, totalis or universalis was found in mostly female patients.

The library tagged each cDNA molecule with unique molecular identifiers. Original processing methods: A per-sample median of about 100,000 TCRs was observed, with counts ranging from roughly 20,000 to 750,000. TCRdb called the RACE reads again in MiXCR, with one record for every CDR3 protein. For this entry, the V and J calls and clone size follow TCRdb and not the study's own pipeline. The table lists 150,000 to 200,000 distinct CDR3 sequences, 20% to 25% of them singletons. Specified time point: patch test 1, 2 weeks after DPC sensitization. The treatment is: therapeutic diphenylcyclopropenone sensitization with weekly scalp DPC. This CDR3 is 14 amino acids long. Between the trimmed V and J ends, which lost 7 bases and 2 bases, there was a span of 12 bases.

The starting material was whole blood, obtained in connection with sensitization to the hapten diphenylcyclopropenone (DPC). The chain carries TRBV12-3 or TRBV12-4 and TRBJ2-1, with D maybe TRBD2 (6 bases). The sequence was collected from a woman between 45 and 60 years old with alopecia areata. Some clones in this sample may be carry-over from other donors' samples. The CDR3 sequence is CASTLGGTYNEQFF. In nucleotides, the CDR3 is TGTGCCAGCACCCTCGGCGGGACCTACAATGAGCAGTTCTTC.